Below, 16 T cell receptor beta chains from the same sample are listed, as sequenced in a study of blood T cell repertoires in COVID-19. Data came from immunoSEQ multiplex PCR; TCRdb stores just in-frame clones and leaves some out. The sample shows approximately 30,000 clones, roughly 85% of them seen only once. Sequencing was done on a sample of peripheral blood. Receptor source: a human donor with acute or convalescent COVID-19. The donor label of this sample is uncertain.

Worth noting for this clone: The sample has other DNA sequences that encode this CDR3 too. The V call is TRBV6-1, the J call TRBJ1-3; 8 positions match TRBD1. This CDR3 has 16 residues. Per the germline V gene, CDR1 is MNHNS and CDR2 is SASEGT. V trimming: 3 bases; J trimming: 4 bases; junction bases outside the gene matches: 8. CDR3: CASSEWQGASGNTIYF. The CDR3 bases are TGTGCCAGCAGTGAGTGGCAGGGGGCGTCCGGAAACACCATATATTTT.

This rearrangement joins TRBV5-1 to TRBJ2-1; 9 bases are a match to TRBD1. CDR3 size: 15 residues. With 0 bases clipped from V and 5 bases from J, the junction kept 3 bases outside the gene matches. Germline values: CDR1 SGHRS, CDR2 YFSETQ. The CDR3 reads CASSLGDREHNEQFF. The CDR3 nucleotides read TGCGCCAGCAGCTTGGGGGACAGGGAACACAATGAGCAGTTCTTC.

This clone was counted between two and nine times. The chain carries TRBV6-2 or TRBV6-3 and TRBJ1-1, with D possibly being TRBD1 (6 bases). The V and J ends lost 2 bases and 3 bases respectively, with 10 bases between them. Germline V gene data show CDR1 as MNHEY and CDR2 as SVGEGT. The CDR3 consists of 14 residues. CDR3 in amino acids: CASSYGGADTEAFF. The CDR3 bases are TGTGCCAGCAGTTACGGGGGGGCGGACACTGAAGCTTTCTTT.

The V and J genes are TRBV28 and TRBJ2-1; D not certain. CDR1 and CDR2 from the germline V gene are MDHEN and SYDVKM. Trimming took 3 bases from V and 4 from J, leaving 10 bases between them. The CDR3 is made up of 14 amino acids. The CDR3 protein is CASSFSYSYNEQFF. DNA of the CDR3: TGTGCCAGCAGTTTTTCTTATTCTTACAATGAGCAGTTCTTC.

The V gene is TRBV7-2, the J gene TRBJ1-6, with D possibly TRBD1 on 5 matching bases. Looked up from germline, CDR1 is SGHTA and CDR2 is FQGNSA. V lost 1 base and J 10 bases, leaving 11 bases between the germline ends. The CDR3 runs 14 residues. DNA for the CDR3: TGTGCCAGCAGCTTAGAGGACATTAACTCACCCCTCCACTTT. It specifies CASSLEDINSPLHF.

The chain recombines TRBV5-8 with TRBJ2-3; 7 nucleotides align to TRBD1. The CDR3 spans 15 residues. The germline V gene encodes CDR1 SGHTS and CDR2 YDEGEE. V trimming: 4 bases; J trimming: 0 bases; junction bases outside the gene matches: 5. This CDR3 reads CASSPTGASTDTQYF. The CDR3 nucleotides are TGTGCCAGCAGCCCCACAGGGGCAAGCACAGATACGCAGTATTTT.

V and J are TRBV7-8 and TRBJ1-5; weak D call: TRBD1 (5 bases). The CDR3 sequence is 16 residues long. The germline CDR1 and CDR2 sequences are SGHVS and FQNEAQ. Trimming pared 1 base from V and 0 bases from J, leaving 10 bases between. CDR3: CASSLGGGYSNQPQHF. CDR3 DNA sequence: TGTGCCAGCAGCTTAGGGGGGGGGTATAGCAATCAGCCCCAGCATTTT.

This chain connects TRBV24-1 to TRBJ2-2, with TRBD2 matching 11 bases. CDR3 size: 19 residues. V shed 5 bases and J 4 bases; nucleotides not matched to a gene: 14. Germline V lookup: CDR1 KGHDR, CDR2 SFDVKD. The CDR3 DNA is TGTGCCACCAGTGCCGTGGGGCTAGCGGGAGGATCGGGCACCGGGGAGCTGTTTTTT. It specifies CATSAVGLAGGSGTGELFF.

The chain combines TRBV6-2 or TRBV6-3 with TRBJ1-4; D might be TRBD1 (6 bases). The V end was cut by 2 bases, the J end by 6 bases, with 10 bases between. The CDR3 has 14 amino acids. Germline assignment: CDR1 MNHEY and CDR2 SVGEGT. CDR3 DNA: TGTGCCAGCAGTTACGAGGGGGTGGATGAAAAACTGTTTTTT. It specifies CASSYEGVDEKLFF.

V usage is TRBV7-2 and J usage is TRBJ2-3; 7 bases are a match to TRBD1. V lost 2 bases to trimming and J lost 6 bases; unmatched junction nucleotides: 2. Germline V gives CDR1 SGHTA, CDR2 FQGNSA. The CDR3 totals 13 residues. CDR3 amino acids: CASSLMDRDTQYF. The CDR3 region has the DNA TGTGCCAGCAGCTTAATGGACAGGGATACGCAGTATTTT.

The rearrangement links TRBV4-3 to TRBJ1-1, with D maybe TRBD1 (5 bases). The CDR3 spans 15 residues. Trimming pared 0 bases from V and 0 bases from J, leaving 8 bases between. CDR1 is LGHNA and CDR2 is YSLEER in the germline V gene. The CDR3 protein is CASSQELGVNTEAFF. The DNA for the CDR3 is TGCGCCAGCAGCCAAGAGTTAGGGGTGAACACTGAAGCTTTCTTT.

V and J are TRBV19 and TRBJ2-4, with unresolved D. CDR1 and CDR2 (germline): LNHDA, SQIVND (reference sequence). V was pared by 10 bases and J by 1 base, with 14 bases between. The CDR3 covers 14 residues. CDR3 region: CATKQEVAKNIQYF. CDR3 bases: TGTGCCACCAAACAAGAGGTGGCCAAAAACATTCAGTACTTC. The complete variable domain, with remaining parts taken from reference TRBV19 and TRBJ2-4, reads DGGITQSPKYLFRKEGQNVTLSCEQNLNHDAMYWYRQDPGQGLRLIYYSQIVNDFQKGDIAEGYSVSREKKESFPLTVTSAQKNPTAFYLCATKQEVAKNIQYFGAGTRLSVL.

CDR3 bases: TGCGCCAGCAGCCAAGGGTTTATGAGGGTAAAGGGGGTGAATGAAAAACTGTTTTTT. Translated, it gives CASSQGFMRVKGVNEKLFF. V usage is TRBV4-1 and J usage is TRBJ1-4; weak D call: TRBD1 (6 bases). Trimming took off 1 base at V and 5 bases at J, with 23 bases between the two ends. Per germline, CDR1 MGHRA and CDR2 YSYEKL. The CDR3 length is 19 residues.

The chain is built from TRBV9 and TRBJ2-7; D possibly corresponds to TRBD2 (6 bases). V was pared by 0 bases and J by 2 bases, with 12 bases between. The CDR3 has 15 amino acids. Per the germline V gene, CDR1 is SGDLS and CDR2 is YYNGEE. In nucleotides, the CDR3 is TGTGCCAGCAGCGTAGGTACTAGCTTGGCCTACGAGCAGTACTTC. It is translated as CASSVGTSLAYEQYF. Full variable domain (outside the CDR3, taken from reference TRBV9 and TRBJ2-7): DSGVTQTPKHLITATGQRVTLRCSPRSGDLSVYWYQQSLDQGLQFLIQYYNGEERAKGNILERFSAQQFPDLHSELNLSSLELGDSALYFCASSVGTSLAYEQYFGPGTRLTVT.

V gene TRBV4-3 combines with J gene TRBJ2-7, with TRBD2 matching 9 bases. J gave up 1 base and V 4 bases, and 2 bases lay outside the gene matches. CDR3 length equals 14 residues. Germline CDR1 LGHNA, CDR2 YSLEER. CDR3 sequence: CASSLGLASYEQYF. CDR3 DNA: TGCGCCAGCAGCCTTGGACTAGCGTCCTACGAGCAGTACTTC.

CDR3 residues: CASKREAYNEQFF. CDR3 nucleotide sequence: TGTGCCAGCAAGCGGGAGGCCTACAATGAGCAGTTCTTC. The rearrangement joins TRBV6-5 to TRBJ2-1; 9 nucleotides agree with TRBD2. The ends lost 7 bases at V and 2 bases at J; junction bases unmatched: 0. Per the germline V gene, CDR1 is MNHEY and CDR2 is SVGAGI. The CDR3 runs 13 residues.